These T cell receptor beta chains were read from a single sample in a study of shared clonotypes between healthy human individuals. Using immunoSEQ multiplex PCR, the repertoire was profiled, and TCRdb retains in-frame clones only, with some absent. Counted here are approximately 2.5 million clones, roughly 93% occurring once; the ten biggest clones make up 0.36%. The sample taken for sequencing was naive CD4+ T cells from PBMCs. Receptor source: a man younger than 35 in good health. Some clones in this sample may be carry-over from other donors' samples. The CDR3 runs from the conserved cysteine through the conserved F or W. The D gene is left open where the match is weak. The size entry is marked missing in some rows and otherwise reads once, few, many or a size class.

>TRBV7-2|.|14|TRBJ2-5|.
CASSSPKWGETQYF
TGTGCCAGCAGCTCCCCTAAGTGGGGGGAGACCCAGTACTTC
>TRBV7-3|.|15|TRBJ2-1|.
CASSLRGEVVNEQFF
TGTGCCAGCAGCTTAAGGGGCGAAGTTGTTAATGAGCAGTTCTTC
>TRBV11-3|.|15|TRBJ2-5|.
CASSLLGQTQETQYF
TGTGCCAGCAGCTTGCTGGGGCAGACCCAAGAGACCCAGTACTTC
>TRBV28|.|12|TRBJ1-1|.
CASTTENTEAFF
TGTGCCAGCACCACAGAGAACACTGAAGCTTTCTTT
>TRBV7-6|once|15|TRBJ1-3|.
CASSLGSLSGNTIYF
TGTGCCAGCAGCCTTGGGTCACTCTCTGGAAACACCATATATTTT
>TRBV10-3|.|14|TRBJ2-2|TRBD1
CAISRTGDTGELFF
TGTGCCATCAGTCGTACAGGGGACACCGGGGAGCTGTTTTTT
>TRBV19|.|18|TRBJ1-1|TRBD1
CASSTRGPRDRGLSRAFF
TGTGCCAGTAGCACGAGGGGGCCCCGGGACAGGGGGCTGTCACGGGCTTTCTTT
>TRBV7-2|.|15|TRBJ1-3|TRBD1
CASSLGDRGRDTIYF
TGTGCCAGCAGCTTAGGAGACAGGGGGCGGGACACCATATATTTT
>TRBV28|.|15|TRBJ1-5|TRBD1
CASRRIQGSNQPQHF
TGTGCCAGCAGACGAATACAGGGGAGCAATCAGCCCCAGCATTTT
>TRBV10-3|.|13|TRBJ2-7|.
CAISESRGGEQYF
TGTGCCATCAGTGAGTCGAGGGGGGGCGAGCAGTACTTC
>TRBV11-2|.|15|TRBJ2-5|TRBD2
CASSLALAGSGAQYF
TGTGCCAGCAGCTTAGCACTAGCGGGAAGCGGGGCCCAGTACTTC
>TRBV28|.|15|TRBJ1-2|.
CASSPNSWLIGGYTF
TGTGCCAGCAGCCCAAACTCCTGGCTCATCGGGGGCTACACCTTC
>TRBV11-2|.|15|TRBJ1-5|.
CASSLTGRFDQPQHF
TGTGCCAGCAGCTTAACAGGGAGGTTTGATCAGCCCCAGCATTTT
>TRBV5-5|once|15|TRBJ2-7|.
CASSLGPVGAYEQYF
TGTGCCAGCAGCTTGGGGCCGGTGGGAGCCTACGAGCAGTACTTC
>TRBV7-7|.|12|TRBJ2-7|.
CASSCRCYEQYF
TGTGCCAGCAGCTGCAGGTGCTACGAGCAGTACTTC
>TRBV5-3|once|13|TRBJ1-2|.
CASSLIEGDGYTF
TGTGCCAGCAGCTTGATAGAAGGGGATGGCTACACCTTC
>TRBV28|.|16|TRBJ1-1|.
CASRPQGFKGNTEAFF
TGTGCCAGCAGACCACAGGGTTTCAAGGGGAACACTGAAGCTTTCTTT
>TRBV2|.|14|TRBJ2-2|.
CASSVERLTGELFF
TGTGCCAGCAGCGTGGAGCGGCTGACCGGGGAGCTGTTTTTT
>TRBV28|.|15|TRBJ1-1|.
CASSPSGSLNTEAFF
TGTGCCAGCAGTCCCTCGGGGTCCCTTAACACTGAAGCTTTCTTT
>TRBV7-2|.|15|TRBJ2-1|.
CASSYRRMGINEQFF
TGTGCCAGCAGCTACCGACGAATGGGGATCAATGAGCAGTTCTTC
>TRBV27|.|14|TRBJ2-1|TRBD2
CASSFLAGVNEQFF
TGTGCCAGCAGTTTTCTAGCGGGAGTGAATGAGCAGTTCTTC
>TRBV27|.|15|TRBJ1-1|.
CASNQVGFMNTEAFF
TGTGCCAGCAATCAAGTGGGGTTCATGAACACTGAAGCTTTCTTT
>TRBV29-1|.|14|TRBJ2-5|.
CSGKDGLGLETQYF
TGCAGCGGGAAAGATGGGTTAGGGTTGGAGACCCAGTACTTC
>TRBV5-8|.|19|TRBJ2-7|.
CASSLAASRWQGDAYEQYF
TGTGCCAGCAGCTTGGCTGCGTCTAGGTGGCAGGGAGATGCCTACGAGCAGTACTTC
>TRBV7-9|.|14|TRBJ2-2|.
CASSFSGNTGELFF
TGTGCCAGCAGCTTTAGCGGGAACACCGGGGAGCTGTTTTTT
>TRBV5-5|.|12|TRBJ1-5|.
CASSLAGGVEHF
TGTGCCAGCAGCTTGGCCGGGGGAGTTGAGCATTTT
>TRBV5-5|.|12|TRBJ1-4|.
CASSLFNEKLFF
TGTGCCAGCAGCTTGTTTAATGAAAAACTGTTTTTT
>TRBV7-9|once|15|TRBJ2-7|TRBD2
CASSLGRGGRNEQYF
TGTGCCAGCAGCTTAGGCCGGGGAGGGAGGAACGAGCAGTACTTC
>TRBV10-3|.|18|TRBJ2-1|TRBD2
CAISESGGGTRGFDEQFF
TGTGCCATCAGTGAGTCTGGGGGAGGGACCCGGGGGTTCGATGAGCAGTTCTTC
>TRBV28|.|12|TRBJ1-6|.
CASGRVNSPLHF
TGTGCCAGCGGCAGGGTAAACTCACCCCTCCACTTT
>TRBV28|.|14|TRBJ1-3|TRBD1
CASSTDRGGNTIYF
TGTGCCAGCAGTACGGACAGGGGTGGAAACACCATATATTTT
>TRBV27|.|16|TRBJ2-1|.
CASSLSDRSSYNEQFF
TGTGCCAGCAGTTTATCGGACCGAAGCTCCTACAATGAGCAGTTCTTC
>TRBV28|once|16|TRBJ2-1|.
CASSEAGRSPFNEQFF
TGTGCCAGCAGCGAGGCGGGGCGTTCGCCTTTTAATGAGCAGTTCTTC
>TRBV28|.|15|TRBJ2-5|.
CASSFLGSGLASGYF
TGTGCCAGCAGTTTTCTGGGTTCTGGACTGGCCTCGGGGTACTTC
>TRBV6-1|.|15|TRBJ2-7|TRBD2
CASSEVLAGGYEQYF
TGTGCCAGCAGTGAAGTACTAGCGGGAGGATACGAGCAGTACTTC
>TRBV4-1|once|15|TRBJ2-5|.
CASSQRTGYQETQYF
TGCGCCAGCAGCCAAAGAACGGGTTACCAAGAGACCCAGTACTTC
>TRBV25-1|.|13|TRBJ2-2|.
CASTGPRAGELFF
TGTGCCAGCACGGGTCCTCGAGCCGGGGAGCTGTTTTTT
>TRBV5-5|.|14|TRBJ2-7|.
CASSSDWTDYEQYF
TGTGCCAGCAGCTCGGACTGGACAGACTACGAGCAGTACTTC
>TRBV19|.|12|TRBJ2-3|.
CASSIDHYTQYF
TGTGCCAGTAGTATAGATCATTATACGCAGTATTTT